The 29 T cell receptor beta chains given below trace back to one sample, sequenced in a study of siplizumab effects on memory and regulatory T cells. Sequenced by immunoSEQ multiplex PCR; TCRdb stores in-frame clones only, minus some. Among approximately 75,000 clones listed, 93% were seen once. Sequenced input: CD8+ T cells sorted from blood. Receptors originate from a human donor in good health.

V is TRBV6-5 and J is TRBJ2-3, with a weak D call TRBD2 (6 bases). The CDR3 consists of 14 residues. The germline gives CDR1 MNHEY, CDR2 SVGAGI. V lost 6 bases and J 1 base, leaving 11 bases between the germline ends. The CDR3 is CASREWEGTDTQYF. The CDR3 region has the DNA TGTGCCAGCAGGGAATGGGAGGGCACAGATACGCAGTATTTT.

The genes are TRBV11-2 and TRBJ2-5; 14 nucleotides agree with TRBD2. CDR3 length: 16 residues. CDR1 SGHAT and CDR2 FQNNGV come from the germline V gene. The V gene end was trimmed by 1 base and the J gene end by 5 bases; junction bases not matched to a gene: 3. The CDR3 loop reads CASSLGLAGGRETQYF. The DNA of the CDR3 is TGTGCCAGCAGCTTAGGACTAGCGGGGGGGAGGGAGACCCAGTACTTC.

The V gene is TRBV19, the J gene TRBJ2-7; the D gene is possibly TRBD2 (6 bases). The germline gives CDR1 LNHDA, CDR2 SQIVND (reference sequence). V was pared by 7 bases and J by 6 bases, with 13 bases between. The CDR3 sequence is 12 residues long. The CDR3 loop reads CASNGGVGEQYF. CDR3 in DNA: TGTGCCAGTAACGGCGGGGTAGGCGAGCAGTACTTC. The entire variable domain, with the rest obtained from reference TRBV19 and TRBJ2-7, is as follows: DGGITQSPKYLFRKEGQNVTLSCEQNLNHDAMYWYRQDPGQGLRLIYYSQIVNDFQKGDIAEGYSVSREKKESFPLTVTSAQKNPTAFYLCASNGGVGEQYFGPGTRLTVT.

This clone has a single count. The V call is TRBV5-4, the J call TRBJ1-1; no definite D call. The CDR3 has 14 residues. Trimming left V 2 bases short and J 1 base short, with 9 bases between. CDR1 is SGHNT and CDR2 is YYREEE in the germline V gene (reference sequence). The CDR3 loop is CASSFDGRNTEAFF. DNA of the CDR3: TGTGCCAGCAGCTTTGATGGACGGAACACTGAAGCTTTCTTT.

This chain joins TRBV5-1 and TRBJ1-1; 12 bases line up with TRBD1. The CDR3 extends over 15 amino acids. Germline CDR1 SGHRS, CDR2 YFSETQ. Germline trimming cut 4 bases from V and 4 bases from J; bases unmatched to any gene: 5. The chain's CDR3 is CASSPGTGGRTEAFF. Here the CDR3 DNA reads TGCGCCAGCAGCCCCGGGACAGGGGGCCGCACTGAAGCTTTCTTT.

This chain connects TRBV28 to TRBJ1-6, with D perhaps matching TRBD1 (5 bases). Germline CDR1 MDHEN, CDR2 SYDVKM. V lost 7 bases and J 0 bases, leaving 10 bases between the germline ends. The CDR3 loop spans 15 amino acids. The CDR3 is CASIRDHSYNSPLHF. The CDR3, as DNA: TGTGCCAGCATCAGGGACCACTCCTATAATTCACCCCTCCACTTT.

CDR3: CASSIRSSTYEQYF. In DNA, the CDR3 is TGTGCCAGTAGTATACGGTCATCAACCTACGAGCAGTACTTC. This sequence joins TRBV19 and TRBJ2-7; D not resolved. CDR1 and CDR2 (germline): LNHDA, SQIVND (reference sequence). Trimming left V 2 bases short and J 2 bases short, with 10 bases between. The CDR3 extends over 14 amino acids.

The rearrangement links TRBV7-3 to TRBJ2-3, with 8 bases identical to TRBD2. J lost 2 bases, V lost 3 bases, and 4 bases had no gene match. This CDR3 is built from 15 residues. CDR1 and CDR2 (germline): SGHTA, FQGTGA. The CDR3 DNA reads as TGTGCCAGCAGCTTCTTAGCGGGAAACACAGATACGCAGTATTTT. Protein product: CASSFLAGNTDTQYF.

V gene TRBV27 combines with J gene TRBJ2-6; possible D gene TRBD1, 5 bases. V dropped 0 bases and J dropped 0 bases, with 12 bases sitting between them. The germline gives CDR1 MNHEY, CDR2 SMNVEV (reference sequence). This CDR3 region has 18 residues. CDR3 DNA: TGTGCCAGCAGTTTATCAGGGGATCTCCTCTCTGGGGCCAACGTCCTGACTTTC. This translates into CASSLSGDLLSGANVLTF.

The CDR3 reads CASSQDEDIQHTEAFF. CDR3 nucleotide sequence: TGCGCCAGCAGCCAAGACGAGGACATTCAACACACTGAAGCTTTCTTT. V usage is TRBV4-1 and J usage is TRBJ1-1, with a tentative D call TRBD1 (5 bases). CDR3 length: 16 residues. The V gene's germline CDR1 is MGHRA and CDR2 YSYEKL. The ends were cut back, 0 bases at V and 3 bases at J, with 14 bases in the middle.

Here the CDR3 reads CASSRQGGYGYTF. CDR3 DNA: TGTGCCAGTAGTAGGCAGGGGGGGTATGGCTACACCTTC. V is TRBV19 and J is TRBJ1-2, with 7 bases identical to TRBD1. CDR3 size: 13 residues. The ends lost 4 bases at V and 5 bases at J; junction bases unmatched: 4. The germline V gene encodes CDR1 LNHDA and CDR2 SQIVND (reference sequence).

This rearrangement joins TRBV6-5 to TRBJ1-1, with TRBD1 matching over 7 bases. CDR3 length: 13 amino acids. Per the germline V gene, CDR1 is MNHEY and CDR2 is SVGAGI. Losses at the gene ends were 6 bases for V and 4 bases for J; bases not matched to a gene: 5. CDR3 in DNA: TGTGCCAGCAGGCCGACAGGGAGCACTGAAGCTTTCTTT. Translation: CASRPTGSTEAFF.

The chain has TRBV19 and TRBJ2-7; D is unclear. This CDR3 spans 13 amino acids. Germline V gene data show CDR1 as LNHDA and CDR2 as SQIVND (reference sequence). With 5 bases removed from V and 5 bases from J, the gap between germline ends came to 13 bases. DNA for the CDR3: TGTGCCAGTAGTCTCGCACCCTGGGACGAGCAGTACTTC. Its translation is CASSLAPWDEQYF.

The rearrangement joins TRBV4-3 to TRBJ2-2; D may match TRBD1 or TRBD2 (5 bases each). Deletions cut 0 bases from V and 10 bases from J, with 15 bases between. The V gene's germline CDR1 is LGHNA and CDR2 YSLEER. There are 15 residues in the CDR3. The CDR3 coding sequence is TGCGCCAGCAGCCAAGATCATCCGGGGCCGGAGGAGCTGTTTTTT. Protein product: CASSQDHPGPEELFF.

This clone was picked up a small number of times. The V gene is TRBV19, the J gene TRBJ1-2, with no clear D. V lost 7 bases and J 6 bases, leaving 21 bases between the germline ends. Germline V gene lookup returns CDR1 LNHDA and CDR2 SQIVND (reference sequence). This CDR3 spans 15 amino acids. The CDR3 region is CASTSPSRRWHGYTF. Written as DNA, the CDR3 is TGTGCCAGTACCTCCCCCAGCAGGAGATGGCATGGCTACACCTTC.

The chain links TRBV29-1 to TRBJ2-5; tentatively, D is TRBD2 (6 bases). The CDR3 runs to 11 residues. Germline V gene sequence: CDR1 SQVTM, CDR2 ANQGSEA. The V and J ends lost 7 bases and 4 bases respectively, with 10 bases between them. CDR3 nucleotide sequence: TGCAGCGACGGGGGAGGAGAGACCCAGTACTTC. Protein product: CSDGGGETQYF.

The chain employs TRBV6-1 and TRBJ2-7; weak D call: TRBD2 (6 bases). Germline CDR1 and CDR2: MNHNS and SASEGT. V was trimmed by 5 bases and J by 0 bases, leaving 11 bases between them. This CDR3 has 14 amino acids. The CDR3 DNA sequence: TGTGCCAGCAGTTCGGGGACTGACTCCTACGAGCAGTACTTC. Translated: CASSSGTDSYEQYF.

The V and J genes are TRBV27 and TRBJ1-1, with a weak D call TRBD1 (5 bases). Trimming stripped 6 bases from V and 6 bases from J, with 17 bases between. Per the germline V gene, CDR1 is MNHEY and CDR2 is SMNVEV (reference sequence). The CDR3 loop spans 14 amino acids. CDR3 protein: CASRLAGGGAEAFF. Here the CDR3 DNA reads TGTGCCAGCAGACTCGCCGGGGGTGGCGCTGAAGCTTTCTTT.

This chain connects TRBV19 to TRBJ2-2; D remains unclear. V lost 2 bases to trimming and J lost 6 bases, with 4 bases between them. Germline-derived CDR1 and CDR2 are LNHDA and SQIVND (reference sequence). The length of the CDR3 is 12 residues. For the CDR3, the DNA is TGTGCCAGTAGTATACGTCCCGGGGAGCTGTTTTTT. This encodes CASSIRPGELFF.

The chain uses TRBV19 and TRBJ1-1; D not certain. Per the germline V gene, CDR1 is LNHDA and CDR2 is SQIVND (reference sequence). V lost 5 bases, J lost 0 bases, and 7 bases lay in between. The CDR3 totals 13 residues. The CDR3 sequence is CASSPVLNTEAFF. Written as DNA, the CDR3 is TGTGCCAGTAGTCCGGTCCTGAACACTGAAGCTTTCTTT.

The CDR3 DNA sequence: TGTGCCAGCAGTCCTCTCAGGGGACCCGCGCCCAATGAGCAGTTCTTC. It is translated as CASSPLRGPAPNEQFF. The chain employs TRBV28 and TRBJ2-1; D possibly corresponds to TRBD1 (6 bases). The V gene lost 5 bases and the J gene lost 6 bases, with 20 bases spanning the gap. The CDR3 covers 16 residues. Germline CDR1 is MDHEN and CDR2 is SYDVKM. Full variable domain (missing parts from reference TRBV28 and TRBJ2-1): DVKVTQSSRYLVKRTGEKVFLECVQDMDHENMFWYRQDPGLGLRLIYFSYDVKMKEKGDIPEGYSVSREKKERFSLILESASTNQTSMYLCASSPLRGPAPNEQFFGPGTRLTVL.

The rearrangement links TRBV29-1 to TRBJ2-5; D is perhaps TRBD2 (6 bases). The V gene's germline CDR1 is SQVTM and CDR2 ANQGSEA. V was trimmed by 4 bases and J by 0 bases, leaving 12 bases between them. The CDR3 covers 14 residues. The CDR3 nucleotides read TGCAGCGTTGTCGGGGGTGCCAACCAAGAGACCCAGTACTTC. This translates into CSVVGGANQETQYF.

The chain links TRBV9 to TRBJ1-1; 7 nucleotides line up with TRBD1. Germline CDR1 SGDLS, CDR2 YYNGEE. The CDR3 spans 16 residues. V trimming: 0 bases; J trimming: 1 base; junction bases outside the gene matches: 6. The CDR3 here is CASSVGSQGENTEAFF. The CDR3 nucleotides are TGTGCCAGCAGCGTAGGCAGCCAGGGGGAGAACACTGAAGCTTTCTTT.

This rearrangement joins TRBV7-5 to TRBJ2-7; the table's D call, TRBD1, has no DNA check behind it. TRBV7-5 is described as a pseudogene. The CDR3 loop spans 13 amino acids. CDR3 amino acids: CASSWTGSYEQYF. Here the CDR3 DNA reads TGTGCCAGCAGTTGGACAGGCTCCTACGAGCAGTACTTC.

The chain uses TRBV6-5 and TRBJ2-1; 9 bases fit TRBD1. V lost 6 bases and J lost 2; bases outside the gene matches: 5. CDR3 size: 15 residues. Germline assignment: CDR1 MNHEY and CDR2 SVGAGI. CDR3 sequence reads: CASSKTGGTYNEQFF. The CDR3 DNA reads TGTGCCAGCAGCAAGACAGGGGGGACCTACAATGAGCAGTTCTTC.

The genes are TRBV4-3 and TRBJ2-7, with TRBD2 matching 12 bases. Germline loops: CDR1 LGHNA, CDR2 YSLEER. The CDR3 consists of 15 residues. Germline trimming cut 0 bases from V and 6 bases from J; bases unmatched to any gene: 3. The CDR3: CASSQDSSGGVEQYF. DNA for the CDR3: TGCGCCAGCAGCCAAGATTCTAGCGGGGGGGTCGAGCAGTACTTC.

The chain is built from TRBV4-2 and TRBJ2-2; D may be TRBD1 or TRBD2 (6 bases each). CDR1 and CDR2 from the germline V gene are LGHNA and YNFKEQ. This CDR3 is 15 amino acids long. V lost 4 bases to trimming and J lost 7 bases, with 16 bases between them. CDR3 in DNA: TGTGCCAGCAGCCGGGAGGTGGGGGCAGGCGGGGAGCTGTTTTTT. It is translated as CASSREVGAGGELFF.

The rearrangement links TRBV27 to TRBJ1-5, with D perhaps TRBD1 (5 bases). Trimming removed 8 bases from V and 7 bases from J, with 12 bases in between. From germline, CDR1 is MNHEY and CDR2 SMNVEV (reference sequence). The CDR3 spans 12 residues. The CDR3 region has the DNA TGTGCCAGCGGACCTCAGGGCCAGCCCCAGCATTTT. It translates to CASGPQGQPQHF.

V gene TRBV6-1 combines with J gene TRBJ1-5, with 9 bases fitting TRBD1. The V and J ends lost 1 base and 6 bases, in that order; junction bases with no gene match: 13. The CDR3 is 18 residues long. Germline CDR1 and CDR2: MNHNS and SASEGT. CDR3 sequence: CASSEDYMGTGIRQPQHF. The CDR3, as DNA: TGTGCCAGCAGTGAAGATTATATGGGGACAGGGATACGTCAGCCCCAGCATTTT.